Shown below are 17 T cell receptor beta chains from a single sample sequenced in a study of Ad26.COV2.S vaccination and SARS-CoV-2 variants. TCRdb's copy holds only in-frame clones and misses some; the assay was immunoSEQ multiplex PCR. The profile covers 350,000 to 500,000 clones, with around 87% appearing a single time and around 3.6% taken by the ten largest. As for treatment: around 19 received Ad26.COV2.S at low or high dose, single or two shots; roughly five received placebo; per-sample allocation not given. Sampling was performed 63 days after the first vaccine or placebo injection. The specimen was peripheral blood, collected in a trial of Ad26.COV2.S vaccine versus placebo. These receptors all stem from a person between 18 and 65 years old who received the Ad26.COV2.S COVID-19 vaccine or a placebo.

The genes are TRBV5-6 and TRBJ2-1; D not resolved. The germline CDR1 and CDR2 sequences are SGHDT and YYEEEE. V lost 1 base and J lost 3, with 5 bases in between. The CDR3 totals 13 residues. Here the CDR3 reads CASSLSVYNEQFF. In nucleotides, the CDR3 is TGTGCCAGCAGCTTGTCAGTCTACAATGAGCAGTTCTTC.

The V and J genes are TRBV12-5 and TRBJ1-1, with a possible D match to TRBD1 (5 bases). Germline assignment: CDR1 LGHNT and CDR2 FRNRAP. The ends were cut back, 6 bases at V and 0 bases at J, with 14 bases in the middle. The CDR3 runs to 15 residues. The CDR3 spells CASGPGRDLNTEAFF. DNA for the CDR3: TGTGCTAGTGGGCCAGGGAGGGATTTGAACACTGAAGCTTTCTTT.

The rearrangement joins TRBV7-3 to TRBJ1-6; the D gene is possibly TRBD1 (5 bases). The CDR3 totals 14 residues. CDR1 and CDR2 (germline): SGHTA, FQGTGA. V was trimmed by 5 bases and J by 10 bases, leaving 15 bases between them. CDR3 nucleotide sequence: TGTGCCAGCAGCCCGACAGAAGTCGGGTCACCCCTCCACTTT. The encoded protein is CASSPTEVGSPLHF.

This chain links TRBV3-1 (or the pseudogene TRBV3-2) with TRBJ2-5, with D maybe TRBD2 (7 bases). The germline V gene encodes CDR1 LGHDT and CDR2 YNNKEL (reference sequence). The V gene lost 0 bases and the J gene lost 1 base, with 12 bases spanning the gap. The CDR3 spans 16 residues. This CDR3 is CASSQEAGATQETQYF. The CDR3 DNA sequence: TGTGCCAGCAGCCAAGAGGCGGGGGCGACCCAAGAGACCCAGTACTTC.

Here the CDR3 reads CASSPNTNEKLFF. In nucleotides, the CDR3 is TGTGCCAGCAGTCCAAACACTAATGAAAAACTGTTTTTT. J is TRBJ1-4 and V is TRBV12-3 or TRBV12-4, with D unresolved. The germline V and J ends were trimmed by 5 bases and 2 bases, with 6 bases remaining between them. The length of the CDR3 is 13 residues.

The rearrangement joins TRBV7-6 to TRBJ1-2; D is possibly TRBD1 (6 bases). The CDR3 totals 18 residues. The ends were cut back, 0 bases at V and 5 bases at J, with 22 bases in the middle. Germline lookup yields CDR1 SGHVS and CDR2 FNYEAQ. The CDR3 sequence is CASSLADLQGPGTYGYTF. CDR3 nucleotides: TGTGCCAGCAGCTTAGCGGACCTACAGGGTCCAGGGACATATGGCTACACCTTC.

The chain is built from TRBV5-5 and TRBJ2-2; 13 bases are shared with TRBD2. CDR3 length: 18 residues. Germline CDR1 is SGHKS and CDR2 is YYEKEE (reference sequence). The V gene end was trimmed by 7 bases and the J gene end by 7 bases; junction bases not matched to a gene: 16. CDR3 sequence (DNA): TGTGCCAGCGCCCAAAGGACTAGCGGGGGCACCAGGGTCGGGGAGCTGTTTTTT. Protein product: CASAQRTSGGTRVGELFF. The complete variable domain, with remaining parts taken from reference TRBV5-5 and TRBJ2-2, reads DAGVTQSPTHLIKTRGQQVTLRCSPISGHKSVSWYQQVLGQGPQFIFQYYEKEERGRGNFPDRFSARQFPNYSSELNVNALLLGDSALYLCASAQRTSGGTRVGELFFGEGSRLTVL.

This CDR3 reads CASSLQDASTDTQYF. CDR3 in DNA: TGCGCCAGCAGCTTACAGGATGCTAGCACAGATACGCAGTATTTT. The chain links TRBV5-1 to TRBJ2-3, with a tentative D call TRBD1 (5 bases). V shed 2 bases and J shed 0 bases, with 10 bases lying between them. The CDR3 has 15 residues. Germline assignment: CDR1 SGHRS and CDR2 YFSETQ.

V is TRBV28 and J is TRBJ2-3; 11 nucleotides match TRBD2. V gave up 5 bases and J gave up 6 bases; unmatched junction bases: 10. In germline, CDR1 is MDHEN, CDR2 SYDVKM. The CDR3 spans 16 residues. CDR3 sequence reads: CASSGLTSGGGDTQYF. CDR3 DNA sequence: TGTGCCAGCAGTGGATTAACTAGCGGGGGCGGGGATACGCAGTATTTT.

V is TRBV3-1 (or the pseudogene TRBV3-2) and J is TRBJ2-1; D could derive from TRBD1 or TRBD2 (6 bases each). In germline, CDR1 is LGHDT, CDR2 YNNKEL (reference sequence). Trimming shortened V by 0 bases and J by 2 bases, and 11 bases separated the two germline ends. This CDR3 comprises 16 residues. CDR3 bases: TGTGCCAGCAGCCAAGACGGTAGGGGGGCCTACAATGAGCAGTTCTTC. Translated: CASSQDGRGAYNEQFF.

The J gene is TRBJ2-7, the V gene TRBV7-2; D remains ambiguous. Trimming pared 1 base from V and 1 base from J, leaving 14 bases between. The germline V gene has CDR1 SGHTA and CDR2 FQGNSA. The CDR3 contains 16 residues. CDR3 amino acids: CASSLGWTERSYEQYF. The CDR3, as DNA: TGTGCCAGCAGCTTAGGTTGGACGGAAAGATCCTACGAGCAGTACTTC.

The V gene is TRBV4-2, the J gene TRBJ1-2; 9 nucleotides match TRBD1. V lost 1 base to trimming and J lost 0 bases; unmatched junction nucleotides: 6. The V gene's germline CDR1 is LGHNA and CDR2 YNFKEQ. The CDR3 extends over 17 amino acids. Here the CDR3 reads CASSQGGWDRANYGYTF. CDR3 DNA: TGTGCCAGCAGCCAAGGGGGATGGGACAGGGCTAACTATGGCTACACCTTC.

The genes are TRBV2 and TRBJ1-6, with a possible D match to TRBD1 (6 bases). This CDR3 is 15 amino acids long. Germline V gene data show CDR1 as SNHLY and CDR2 as FYNNEI. Trimming took 7 bases from V and 4 from J, leaving 14 bases between them. CDR3 nucleotide sequence: TGTGCCAGCAAAAGGGAGGGGGGTTATAATTCACCCCTCCACTTT. Protein: CASKREGGYNSPLHF.

The chain joins TRBV19 to TRBJ2-5, with 7 bases aligning to TRBD1. V gave up 2 bases and J gave up 1 base; unmatched junction bases: 1. CDR1 and CDR2 (germline): LNHDA, SQIVND (reference sequence). The CDR3 is made up of 14 amino acids. The CDR3 region is CASSITGVQETQYF. DNA for the CDR3: TGTGCCAGTAGTATAACAGGGGTCCAAGAGACCCAGTACTTC.

The gene calls are TRBV5-4 and TRBJ2-1; the match to TRBD1 covers 10 bases. With V trimmed by 4 bases and J by 4 bases, 5 bases remained unmatched. CDR1 is SGHNT, CDR2 YYREEE, per germline (reference sequence). The CDR3 runs to 15 residues. In nucleotides, the CDR3 is TGTGCCAGCAGCCCCTGGGACAGGGGATACAATGAGCAGTTCTTC. It encodes CASSPWDRGYNEQFF.

This clone has only a few counts. This chain joins TRBV5-4 and TRBJ2-1; 8 positions match TRBD2. Trimming at V came to 4 bases and at J to 2 bases, leaving 8 bases not matched to a gene. The CDR3 has 16 residues. Germline V lookup: CDR1 SGHNT, CDR2 YYREEE (reference sequence). The CDR3 sequence: CASSRDAGGTYNEQFF. In DNA, the CDR3 is TGTGCCAGCAGCCGGGACGCGGGGGGTACCTACAATGAGCAGTTCTTC.

CDR3 in DNA: TGTGCCAGCAGTTACTCGGCGGGGGGGCACGAGCAGTACTTC. Its protein is CASSYSAGGHEQYF. The chain recombines TRBV6-2 or TRBV6-3 with TRBJ2-7; 9 bases map to TRBD2. Germline-derived CDR1 and CDR2 are MNHEY and SVGEGT. J gave up 5 bases and V 0 bases, and 2 bases lay outside the gene matches. This CDR3 is 14 amino acids long.